The T cell receptor (beta chain) described here comes from a study of cytomegalovirus exposure and HLA in healthy donors. Amplification used 60 Vbeta primers and 13 Jbeta primers. Repertoires were generated with immunoSEQ multiplex PCR, while TCRdb's copy carries only in-frame clones and drops some. The profile shows around 200,000 clones, roughly four fifths of them singletons. V was clipped by 0 bases and J by 6 bases, with 8 bases between them. The germline V gene has CDR1 MGHRA and CDR2 YSYEKL. The CDR3 is 13 amino acids. The origin of this receptor is a girl aged 2-15 years in good health and CMV-seronegative. Input material: PBMCs. The V gene is TRBV4-1, the J gene TRBJ1-1, with TRBD1 as a possible D gene (5 bases). CDR3 residues: CASSQEQEAEAFF. The CDR3 nucleotides read TGCGCCAGCAGCCAAGAACAGGAAGCTGAAGCTTTCTTT.